A selection of T cell receptor beta chains follows, all from one sample in a study of technical replicates of blood from several donors. The data were produced by immunoSEQ multiplex PCR, yet TCRdb's version contains in-frame clones alone and is incomplete. Among 70,000 to 85,000 clones listed, roughly 95% were seen once. The sample consisted of T cells isolated from PBMCs. All receptors derive from a human donor in good health. Each CDR3 is given with its conserved first and last residue. Fields, in order: J gene, V gene, clone size, D gene, CDR3 DNA, CDR3 protein. A D gene is named only where the DNA matches it firmly. The size field is filled for only some rows; it gives once, few, many or a size class.

TRBJ2-1,TRBV7-7,.,.,TGTGCCAGCAGCTTAGGCAGGGACAATGAGCAGTTCTTC,CASSLGRDNEQFF
TRBJ1-2,TRBV28,.,TRBD1,TGTGCCAGCAGTCGTAACGGAGGACAGGGCTTCTTGGGAGGCTACACCTTC,CASSRNGGQGFLGGYTF
TRBJ1-2,TRBV5-1,.,.,TGCGCCAGCAGCCCCCGGGACACTACCCCGGTAACCTTC,CASSPRDTTPVTF
TRBJ1-4,TRBV27,.,TRBD1,TGTGCCAGCAGTTTAACCAGGGACAGCATTGCAACTAATGAAAAACTGTTTTTT,CASSLTRDSIATNEKLFF
TRBJ2-5,TRBV12-5,.,TRBD1,TGTGCTAGTGGTGGAAACAGGGGCGGTGGGGAGACCCAGTACTTC,CASGGNRGGGETQYF
TRBJ2-7,TRBV4-1,.,.,TGCGCCAGCAGCCAAACCCGAGCGGAGTCTGGCTCCTACGAGCAGTACTTC,CASSQTRAESGSYEQYF
TRBJ2-7,TRBV2,.,.,TGTGCCAGCTCTCTGGAGAACGAAGGTCAGCAGTACTTC,CASSLENEGQQYF
TRBJ2-7,TRBV11-2,.,.,TGTGCCAGCAGCTTATTACACAAGACTTACGAGCAGTACTTC,CASSLLHKTYEQYF
TRBJ1-2,TRBV18,.,TRBD1,TGTGCCAGCTCACCTAGACGGACAGGTCCGCTCTTCACTTCCAGCTACACCTTC,CASSPRRTGPLFTSSYTF
TRBJ2-7,TRBV11-3,once,.,TGTGCCAGCAGCTTAGGCAGCTACGAGCAGTACTTC,CASSLGSYEQYF
TRBJ2-2,TRBV5-4,.,.,TGTGCCAGCAGCTTGGCGGGGGGCAGCGGGGAGCTGTTTTTT,CASSLAGGSGELFF
TRBJ1-4,TRBV6-1,.,.,TGTGCCAGCAGTGCTCGCGACGGAGGGCCTAATGAAAAACTGTTTTTT,CASSARDGGPNEKLFF
TRBJ2-3,TRBV10-1,.,.,TGCGCCAGCAGTGAGGCGACAGGAGGCACAGATACGCAGTATTTT,CASSEATGGTDTQYF
TRBJ2-7,TRBV5-1,once,TRBD1,TGCGCCAGCAGCACGGGACAGGGAGGGGGGAAGCAGTACTTC,CASSTGQGGGKQYF
TRBJ2-7,TRBV6-1,.,.,TGTGCCAGCAGTGTTTACGGCCAGTCGGGCGAGCAGTACTTC,CASSVYGQSGEQYF
TRBJ2-7,TRBV7-6,once,TRBD1,TGTGCCAGCAGCCCGTACCTCCCCCATTCTGCATTGGACAGGACCTACGAGCAGTACTTC,CASSPYLPHSALDRTYEQYF
TRBJ2-7,TRBV5-4,.,TRBD1,TGTGCCAGCGCACAGGGGGGCACCTACGAGCAGTACTTC,CASAQGGTYEQYF